This entry concerns a single T cell receptor (beta chain). The germline V gene has CDR1 MDHEN and CDR2 SYDVKM. V lost 5 bases and J 4 bases, leaving 21 bases between the germline ends. The CDR3 covers 16 residues. Data came from immunoSEQ multiplex PCR; TCRdb stores just in-frame clones and leaves some out. The sample lists about 19,000 clones; approximately 80% were seen once. The data were taken from a study of control samples from healthy donors and cancer patients. The V and J genes are TRBV28 and TRBJ2-7; perhaps D is TRBD1 or TRBD2 (5 bases each). Material: PBMCs. This receptor was taken from a man older than 75 with head and neck cancer. The CDR3 protein is CASSRSGTHLGYEQYF. CDR3 DNA: TGTGCCAGCAGTCGCTCCGGGACCCACCTTGGGTACGAGCAGTACTTC.